The TCR beta chain described here comes from a study of CD8 T cells in ankylosing spondylitis (TCRdb year 2017). For the wider study: To find TCR variants linked to disease, the study profiled T cell receptor beta repertoires in ankylosing spondylitis patients and healthy donors. In total, the full study cohort was made up of some 110 healthy donors and about two dozen ankylosing spondylitis patients. Peripheral blood samples were taken, and synovial fluid was additionally collected from ankylosing spondylitis patients.

Turning to this clonotype: Its antigen is currently not known. No much larger clone is present one base from it, and per-base qualities are unavailable.

Reads for this sample came from an Illumina HiSeq 2500. Quantitative 5'-RACE with molecular barcodes was used to prepare TCR beta libraries. From the authors' description of their analysis: To identify disease-linked TCR variants, a new computational method was used, one built on a probabilistic model of VDJ rearrangement. Clones were called with MiXCR by TCRdb after fastp trimmed the public reads at Q25, and only in-frame beta chains were retained. Entries that share a CDR3 protein sequence are merged under the most common genes and DNA. The V and J calls follow TCRdb's processing rather than the paper's. This sample has under 200,000 distinct CDR3 sequences in its table, and 9.5% to 10% of those were observed once. Over 12% of the sample is held by the ten biggest clonotypes. What the work shows at the level of the full study, not this receptor alone: The disease-linked clones showed a CD8+ phenotype and occurred at relatively low frequencies in peripheral blood. Blood from ankylosing spondylitis patients appeared to be characterized by a TCR beta motif composed of about eight highly homologous amino acid variants. The disease-linked clones were reported as significantly enriched in matched synovial fluid samples from ankylosing spondylitis patients. Some motif variants were previously reported in synovial fluid and blood of reactive arthritis patients, suggesting common disease-initiation mechanisms.

Reading from cysteine to phenylalanine, the CDR3 counts 16 amino acids. Just the 48-base CDR3 DNA is kept, in frame starting at base 1. Via the germline V gene, CDR1 is SGDLS and CDR2 YYNGEE. A distance of 9 bases separates the germline ends of V and J, which lose 0 bases and 0 bases respectively. Sequenced sample: blood, either unsorted or a sorted T cell fraction (not recorded which). The chain links TRBV9 with TRBJ1-4, with the D gene call left open. The sequence came from a female donor with ankylosing spondylitis or in good health (not recorded which). The CDR3 has the sequence CASSVESEATNEKLFF. The DNA is as follows: TGTGCCAGCAGCGTAGAATCAGAAGCAACTAATGAAAAACTGTTTTTT.